Below, 27 T cell receptor beta chains from the same sample are listed, as sequenced in a study of T cells in women clearing cervical HPV infection. Some clones are missing from TCRdb's copy, which holds only in-frame ones; the method was immunoSEQ multiplex PCR. The sample's table shows about 33,000 clones. Sequencing used blood buffy coat. The receptors originated from a woman aged 18-70 years with a cervical HPV16 infection that either progressed to CIN3+ or cleared (not recorded which).

Comments on this clone: The CDR3 goes on 3 residues after the read ends, and that part is filled in from the germline J gene. This chain links TRBV4-1 with TRBJ2-7; the match to TRBD2 covers 11 bases. CDR1 and CDR2 from the germline V gene are MGHRA and YSYEKL. CDR3 size: 17 residues. V shed 5 bases and J 5 bases; nucleotides not matched to a gene: 14. CDR3 residues: CASSEGPIAGGPDEQYF. Partial CDR3 DNA: TGCGCCAGCAGCGAGGGCCCTATAGCGGGAGGGCCAGACGAG.

Turning to this clone: The read ends 3 residues before the CDR3 terminus; that terminus is restored from the germline J gene. V gene TRBV7-3 combines with J gene TRBJ2-2; tentative D call: TRBD1 (6 bases). Germline CDR1 reads SGHTA; CDR2 reads FQGTGA. The CDR3 covers 14 residues. V lost 6 bases, J lost 2 bases, and 10 bases lay in between. CDR3 bases read: TGTGCCAGCAGATCCGGGACAAACACCGGGGAG. This translates into CASRSGTNTGE. The full-length CDR3 reads as CASRSGTNTGELFF.

To note about this clone: Read data end 3 residues before the CDR3 end; the end is taken from the germline J gene. V and J are TRBV5-4 and TRBJ1-1, with 9 bases that match TRBD1. CDR1 is SGHNT and CDR2 is YYREEE in the germline V gene (reference sequence). Trimming cost V 5 bases and J 4 bases; bases outside gene matches: 6. The CDR3 has 14 amino acids. The sequenced CDR3 bases are TGTGCCAGCAGTTCCGGGACAGGGCCCACTGAA. The encoded protein is CASSSGTGPTE. The CDR3 reads in full as CASSSGTGPTEAFF.

On this clone itself: The missing CDR3 end, 3 residues past where the read stops, is filled in from the germline J gene. The V call is TRBV24-1, the J call TRBJ1-1; 7 bases are a match to TRBD1. The CDR3 totals 16 residues. The trim removed 2 bases at V and 0 bases at J, leaving 5 bases unmatched. CDR1 and CDR2 (germline): KGHDR, SFDVKD. CDR3 in amino acids: CATSDSHRGMNTEAFF. The sequenced CDR3 bases are TGTGCCACCAGTGATTCTCACAGGGGAATGAACACTGAA.

About this clone: The CDR3 extends 3 residues past the end of the read, so its final part is completed from the germline J gene. The chain is built from TRBV10-3 and TRBJ1-5; possibly TRBD1 for D (6 bases). CDR3 length: 13 amino acids. Germline V gene data show CDR1 as ENHRY and CDR2 as SYGVKD. V lost 6 bases and J 5 bases, leaving 11 bases between the germline ends. The sequenced part of the CDR3 DNA is TGTGCCATCAGATCAGGGGAGCATCAGCCC. Its translation is CAIRSGEHQP. The CDR3, in full, reads CAIRSGEHQPQHF.

With respect to this clone: Read sequence stops 3 residues before the CDR3 end, and the germline J gene provides the missing end. This chain uses TRBV20-1 with TRBJ2-7, with 14 bases matching TRBD2. The CDR3 length is 15 residues. V was clipped by 3 bases and J by 2 bases; unmatched bases: 3. Germline V lookup: CDR1 DFQATT, CDR2 SNEGSKA (reference sequence). The sequenced CDR3 bases are TGCAGTGCTAGGATGACTAGCGGGGGGGCCTACGAG. This sequence encodes CSARMTSGGAYE. The full CDR3 protein is CSARMTSGGAYEQYF.

A note on this clone: The DNA ends 3 residues before the CDR3 does, and the rest of the CDR3 is filled in from the germline J gene. This rearrangement joins TRBV5-1 to TRBJ2-2; no firm D call. The CDR3 is made up of 14 amino acids. Trimming removed 5 bases at V and 7 bases at J, with 15 bases between. Germline CDR1 and CDR2: SGHRS and YFSETQ. The CDR3 here is CASSRVTSSGELFF. CDR3 DNA (partial): TGCGCCAGCAGTAGGGTGACATCCAGCGGGGAG.

The DNA read from the CDR3 is TGTGCCAGCTCACCAAAGGGACAGGGGGATACC. It codes for CASSPKGQGDT. The whole CDR3 reads CASSPKGQGDTYTF. The V call is TRBV18, the J call TRBJ1-2; TRBD1 aligns across 11 bases. The read halts 3 residues ahead of the CDR3 end, with the missing end drawn from the germline J gene. CDR1 is KGHSH and CDR2 is LQKENI in the germline V gene. There are 14 residues in the CDR3.

The CDR3 here is CAWSVGLGIYEQYF. The CDR3 DNA, read in part, is TGTGCCTGGAGTGTTGGCCTAGGTATCTACGAG. This chain connects TRBV30 to TRBJ2-7; D unclear. The CDR3 goes on 3 residues after the read ends, and that part is filled in from the germline J gene. V lost 0 bases and J 3 bases, leaving 12 bases between the germline ends. This CDR3 comprises 14 residues. The germline gives CDR1 GTSNPN, CDR2 SVGIG (reference sequence).

To note about this clone: The sequence runs out 3 residues before the end of the CDR3; the remainder is reconstructed from the germline J gene. V is TRBV7-3 and J is TRBJ2-2; D call uncertain. The CDR3 is made up of 14 amino acids. V was trimmed by 2 bases and J by 3 bases, leaving 7 bases between them. Germline-derived CDR1 and CDR2 are SGHTA and FQGTGA. The CDR3 is CASSLLGHTGELFF. The DNA read from the CDR3 is TGTGCCAGCAGCTTACTGGGCCACACCGGGGAG.

Regarding this clone: The CDR3 end lies 3 residues beyond the end of the read and is filled in from the germline J gene. This sequence joins TRBV10-3 and TRBJ2-1, with 8 nucleotides matching TRBD2. CDR3 length: 14 residues. CDR1 is ENHRY and CDR2 is SYGVKD in the germline V gene. Trimming removed 4 bases from V and 7 bases from J; junction bases left unmatched: 6. The sequenced part of the CDR3 DNA is TGTGCCATCAGTGTGGCGGGGGGTAGGAATGAG. Amino acids: CAISVAGGRNE. The complete CDR3 sequence is CAISVAGGRNEQFF.

Worth noting for this clone: The CDR3 extends 3 residues past the end of the read, so its final part is completed from the germline J gene. The chain has TRBV29-1 and TRBJ1-1; D ambiguous. The V gene lost 3 bases and the J gene lost 4 bases, with 9 bases spanning the gap. The germline gives CDR1 SQVTM, CDR2 ANQGSEA. The CDR3 is 12 amino acids. The sequenced part of the CDR3 DNA is TGCAGCGTTGAGTCACTACTCACTGAA. It yields the protein CSVESLLTE. The entire CDR3 sequence reads CSVESLLTEAFF.

Concerning this clone: The CDR3 end lies 3 residues beyond the end of the read and is filled in from the germline J gene. V usage is TRBV20-1 and J usage is TRBJ1-1, with D hard to call. Deletions cut 0 bases from V and 1 base from J, with 12 bases between. This CDR3 is built from 15 residues. Germline CDR1 DFQATT, CDR2 SNEGSKA (reference sequence). CDR3: CSAREPGRTNTEAFF. CDR3 DNA (partial): TGCAGTGCTAGAGAGCCAGGCCGAACGAACACTGAA.

In the case of this clone: The read ends 3 residues early relative to the CDR3; the germline J gene fills the gap. V gene TRBV6-2 or TRBV6-3 combines with J gene TRBJ1-5; D is undetermined. The germline CDR1 and CDR2 sequences are MNHEY and SVGEGT. This CDR3 comprises 13 residues. V was shortened by 7 bases and J by 6 bases, with 13 bases between the two germline ends. The part of the CDR3 DNA that was read is TGTGCCAGCATGGTAGTTTTTGGTCAGCCC. This gives the protein CASMVVFGQP. In full, the CDR3 reads CASMVVFGQPQHF.

For this clone: The read stops 3 residues short of the end of the CDR3; the missing end is completed from the germline J gene. The gene calls are TRBV4-1 and TRBJ1-1; 10 nucleotides align to TRBD1. J gave up 2 bases and V 4 bases, and 4 bases lay outside the gene matches. Germline V gene sequence: CDR1 MGHRA, CDR2 YSYEKL. The CDR3 spans 15 residues. The chain's CDR3 is CASSPGQGTNTEAFF. The sequenced part of the CDR3 DNA is TGCGCCAGCAGCCCGGGACAGGGGACAAACACTGAA.

For this clone: Read coverage stops 3 residues before the CDR3 terminus; the germline J gene supplies the remainder. The V and J genes are TRBV11-2 and TRBJ1-1; 8 bases are a match to TRBD1. Germline loops: CDR1 SGHAT, CDR2 FQNNGV. Unmatched junction bases numbered 9, after V lost 4 bases and J lost 5 bases. The CDR3 length is 15 residues. Incomplete CDR3 DNA: TGTGCCAGCAGCTCTGGACAGGGAGGGACAACTGAA. Its translation: CASSSGQGGTTE. The whole CDR3 reads CASSSGQGGTTEAFF.

About this clone: The CDR3 end lies 3 residues beyond the end of the read and is filled in from the germline J gene. V gene TRBV20-1 combines with J gene TRBJ1-2; 7 bases agree with TRBD1. Per the germline V gene, CDR1 is DFQATT and CDR2 is SNEGSKA (reference sequence). The CDR3 covers 13 residues. The CDR3 bases that were read are TGCAGTGTCAGCTACAGGGGATTGGGCGGC. This gives the protein CSVSYRGLGG. The CDR3 in its entirety is CSVSYRGLGGYTF.

As concerns this clone: The missing CDR3 end, 3 residues past where the read stops, is filled in from the germline J gene. The chain links TRBV2 to TRBJ2-7; 7 nucleotides line up with TRBD1. J gave up 3 bases and V 6 bases, and 2 bases lay outside the gene matches. CDR3 length equals 12 residues. Germline CDR1 is SNHLY and CDR2 is FYNNEI. The part of the CDR3 DNA that was read is TGTGCCAGCAGGGGGGACAGCTACGAG. Amino acid sequence: CASRGDSYE. The entire CDR3 protein reads CASRGDSYEQYF.

On this clone itself: The read finishes 3 residues shy of the CDR3 end, and the germline J gene is used to complete it. V and J are TRBV20-1 and TRBJ2-7; TRBD2 agrees at 11 bases. Unmatched junction bases numbered 9, after V lost 6 bases and J lost 2 bases. Germline CDR1 is DFQATT and CDR2 is SNEGSKA (reference sequence). The CDR3 contains 15 residues. Here the CDR3 reads CSARALAGGTYEQYF. The covered CDR3 bases are TGCAGTGCGAGGGCCCTAGCGGGGGGAACCTACGAG.

As for this clone: The CDR3 is cut off 3 residues early in the read; its end comes from the germline J gene. The chain has TRBV19 and TRBJ2-3; 10 nucleotides match TRBD2. CDR3 length: 15 residues. J was trimmed by 4 bases and V by 1 base; bases with no gene match: 2. Per the germline V gene, CDR1 is LNHDA and CDR2 is SQIVND (reference sequence). CDR3 region: CASSIVSGRPDTQYF. CDR3 bases read: TGTGCCAGTAGTATAGTTAGCGGGAGGCCAGATACG.

As for this clone: Read sequence stops 3 residues before the CDR3 end, and the germline J gene provides the missing end. V and J are TRBV2 and TRBJ2-3; TRBD2 aligns across 9 bases. V trimming: 4 bases; J trimming: 5 bases; junction bases outside the gene matches: 4. The CDR3 totals 14 residues. Germline V gene sequence: CDR1 SNHLY, CDR2 FYNNEI. The covered CDR3 bases are TGTGCCAGCAGTGGGATTAGCGGGGGAGATACG. Protein sequence: CASSGISGGDT. The CDR3 reads in full as CASSGISGGDTQYF.

Comment on this clone: Sequencing ends 3 residues short of the CDR3 end; the germline J gene provides the rest. This chain links TRBV20-1 with TRBJ1-2, with 9 bases that match TRBD1. This CDR3 is built from 13 residues. Germline CDR1 reads DFQATT; CDR2 reads SNEGSKA (reference sequence). The ends lost 3 bases at V and 5 bases at J; junction bases unmatched: 4. The CDR3 is CSASHDRGYGYTF. CDR3 DNA, as far as it was read: TGCAGTGCTAGTCACGACAGGGGGTATGGC.

Comments on this clone: Sequencing ends 3 residues short of the CDR3 end; the germline J gene provides the rest. The chain joins TRBV5-1 to TRBJ2-3, with D possibly matching TRBD2 (6 bases). CDR3 length: 13 residues. V was trimmed by 4 bases and J by 1 base, leaving 7 bases between them. The germline CDR1 and CDR2 sequences are SGHRS and YFSETQ. The covered CDR3 bases are TGCGCCAGCAGCCCTAGCGGCACAGATACG. Its translation is CASSPSGTDT. The entire CDR3 protein is CASSPSGTDTQYF.

About this clone: With the read ending 3 residues before the CDR3 end, the germline J gene is used to fill in that end. V usage is TRBV14 and J usage is TRBJ1-1; TRBD1 agrees at 7 bases. With V trimmed by 4 bases and J by 1 base, 3 bases remained unmatched. CDR3 length: 14 amino acids. The V gene's germline CDR1 is SGHDN and CDR2 FVKESK. The sequenced part of the CDR3 DNA is TGTGCCAGCAGCCTTAGGACAGGGAACACTGAA. Translating it yields CASSLRTGNTE. The whole CDR3 is CASSLRTGNTEAFF.

Of note for this clone: The read ends 3 residues before the CDR3 terminus; that terminus is restored from the germline J gene. V is TRBV5-1 and J is TRBJ1-2; no definite D call. CDR1 and CDR2 (germline): SGHRS, YFSETQ. The ends were cut back, 3 bases at V and 4 bases at J, with 13 bases in the middle. There are 14 residues in the CDR3. CDR3 DNA, as far as it was read: TGCGCCAGCAGCTCGGCGGGGATAGTCTATGGC. Encoded protein: CASSSAGIVYG. The full CDR3 protein is CASSSAGIVYGYTF.

Concerning this clone itself: The read is 3 residues too short to cover the CDR3 end, so that end is filled in from the germline J gene. V usage is TRBV19 and J usage is TRBJ1-2, with TRBD1 matching 12 bases. CDR1 LNHDA and CDR2 SQIVND come from the germline V gene (reference sequence). The CDR3 runs 14 residues. CDR3 bases read: TGTGCCAGTAGTATTGGGACAGGGGGCGACGAC. Protein sequence: CASSIGTGGDD. The complete CDR3 protein is CASSIGTGGDDYTF. The whole variable domain, filled in from reference TRBV19 and TRBJ1-2, reads DGGITQSPKYLFRKEGQNVTLSCEQNLNHDAMYWYRQDPGQGLRLIYYSQIVNDFQKGDIAEGYSVSREKKESFPLTVTSAQKNPTAFYLCASSIGTGGDDYTFGSGTRLTVV.

Worth noting for this clone: The read stops 3 residues short of the end of the CDR3; the missing end is completed from the germline J gene. V is TRBV4-1 and J is TRBJ1-6; 7 bases line up with TRBD1. The CDR3 consists of 16 residues. Germline V lookup: CDR1 MGHRA, CDR2 YSYEKL. Germline trimming cut 1 base from V and 7 bases from J; bases unmatched to any gene: 7. The CDR3 DNA, read in part, is TGCGCCAGCAGCCAAGTGGGGGCAGGGGGGAATTCACCC. Protein sequence: CASSQVGAGGNSP. The CDR3 reads in full as CASSQVGAGGNSPLHF.